The 2 T cell receptor beta chains below come from one sample, sequenced in a study of cytomegalovirus exposure and HLA in healthy donors. Use of 60 Vbeta and 13 Jbeta primers characterized the PCR. The repertoire was sequenced with immunoSEQ multiplex PCR; TCRdb's copy has only in-frame clones and lacks some. Altogether 150,000 to 200,000 clones are present, more than 75% being singletons, with the ten largest covering 1.5% to 2%. The material sequenced was PBMCs. The source of these receptors is a woman aged 45-60 years in good health and CMV-seronegative.

This chain joins TRBV19 and TRBJ1-5; TRBD1 is a possible D gene (6 bases). This CDR3 has 15 amino acids. CDR1 and CDR2 (germline): LNHDA, SQIVND (reference sequence). V was clipped by 6 bases and J by 11 bases, with 23 bases between them. This CDR3 is CASRWTAPAEEAQHF. DNA for the CDR3: TGTGCCAGTAGGTGGACAGCCCCGGCGGAGGAGGCCCAGCATTTT. Based on the CDR3 plus reference TRBV19 and TRBJ1-5, the full variable domain is DGGITQSPKYLFRKEGQNVTLSCEQNLNHDAMYWYRQDPGQGLRLIYYSQIVNDFQKGDIAEGYSVSREKKESFPLTVTSAQKNPTAFYLCASRWTAPAEEAQHFGDGTRLSIL.

V is TRBV6-6 and J is TRBJ1-1; 7 nucleotides align to TRBD1. The CDR3 sequence is 15 residues long. CDR1 MNHNY and CDR2 SVGAGI come from the germline V gene (reference sequence). With V trimmed by 5 bases and J by 6 bases, 12 bases remained unmatched. For the CDR3, the DNA is TGTGCCAGCAGTCCCCCGGGACAGAGAGGGGCTGAAGCTTTCTTT. The encoded protein is CASSPPGQRGAEAFF.